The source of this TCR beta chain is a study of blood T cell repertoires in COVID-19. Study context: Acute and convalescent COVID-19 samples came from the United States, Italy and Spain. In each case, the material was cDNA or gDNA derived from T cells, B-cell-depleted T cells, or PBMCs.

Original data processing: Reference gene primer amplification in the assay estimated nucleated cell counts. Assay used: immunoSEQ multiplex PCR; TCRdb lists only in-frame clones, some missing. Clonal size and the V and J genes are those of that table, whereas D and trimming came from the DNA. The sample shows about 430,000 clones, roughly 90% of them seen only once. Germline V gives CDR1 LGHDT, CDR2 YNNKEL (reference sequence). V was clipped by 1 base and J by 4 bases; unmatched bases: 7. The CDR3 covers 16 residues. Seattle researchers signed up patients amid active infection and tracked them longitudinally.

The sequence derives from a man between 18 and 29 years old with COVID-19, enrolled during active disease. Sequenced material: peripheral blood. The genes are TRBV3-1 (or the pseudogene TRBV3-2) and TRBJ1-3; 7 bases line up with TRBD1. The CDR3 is CASSQGDRAKGNTIYF. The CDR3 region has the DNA TGTGCCAGCAGCCAAGGGGACAGAGCTAAAGGAAACACCATATATTTT.